The 19 T cell receptor beta chains below come from one sample, sequenced in a study of T-cell reconstitution after alpha-beta-depleted transplantation in children. TCRbeta library preparation incorporated unique molecular identifiers. One entry per CDR3 protein results from TCRdb running MiXCR on the PCR reads. The table records about 610,000 distinct CDR3 sequences, 10% to 13% of them present only once. Sequences were derived from PBMCs from the stem cell graft donor, sampled from the stem cell graft. These receptors all come from a human donor who donated a stem cell graft to a child with acute myeloid leukemia.

The chain combines TRBV4-3 with TRBJ1-3, with D possibly TRBD1 on 6 matching bases. Between the trimmed V and J ends, which lost 0 bases and 0 bases, there was a span of 9 bases. The CDR3 extends over 16 amino acids. Germline V gives CDR1 LGHNA, CDR2 YSLEER. The CDR3 region is CASSQDRGGSGNTIYF. CDR3 coding DNA: TGCGCCAGCAGCCAAGATCGAGGGGGCTCTGGAAACACCATATATTTT.

This clonotype was observed at least ten times. The V gene is TRBV28, the J gene TRBJ2-4; a possible D gene is TRBD1 (5 bases). The CDR3 sequence is 16 residues long. Germline CDR1 and CDR2: MDHEN and SYDVKM. Trimming removed 3 bases at V and 7 bases at J, with 19 bases between. CDR3 nucleotide sequence: TGTGCCAGCAGTTTGGGGCTGGCACACCTAGGTAACATTCAGTACTTC. This codes for CASSLGLAHLGNIQYF.

This clonotype was picked up a small number of times. This chain links TRBV20-1 with TRBJ2-3; 11 nucleotides agree with TRBD1. The CDR3 totals 14 residues. Germline V gene lookup returns CDR1 DFQATT and CDR2 SNEGSKA (reference sequence). CDR3 DNA: TGCAGCCCGAGGACAGGGGGCATGGGAGATACGCAGTATTTT. It is translated as CSPRTGGMGDTQYF.

In its sample, this clonotype was seen a few times. The chain couples TRBV20-1 to TRBJ2-3; 9 bases fit TRBD2. CDR1 and CDR2 from the germline V gene are DFQATT and SNEGSKA (reference sequence). The ends lost 3 bases at V and 4 bases at J; junction bases unmatched: 11. CDR3 length equals 16 residues. As DNA, the CDR3 is TGCAGTGCTAGTCCCAGACTAGCGGTCAGCGCAGATACGCAGTATTTT. It encodes CSASPRLAVSADTQYF.

The gene calls are TRBV14 and TRBJ2-5; possible D gene TRBD1, 6 bases. The V gene's germline CDR1 is SGHDN and CDR2 FVKESK. Trimming cost V 4 bases and J 2 bases, with 14 bases left between them. This CDR3 has 15 residues. The CDR3, as DNA: TGTGCCAGCAGCCCTATCCCTGGACAGCAAGAGACCCAGTACTTC. It encodes CASSPIPGQQETQYF.

CDR3 bases: TGTGCCAGCAGCTTATCGGATTGGCCTAGCGGTCCGGGGGGGCAGTATTTT. Its protein is CASSLSDWPSGPGGQYF. This chain joins TRBV7-8 and TRBJ2-3; 7 nucleotides match TRBD2. Germline values: CDR1 SGHVS, CDR2 FQNEAQ. With V trimmed by 2 bases and J by 11 bases, 19 bases remained unmatched. The CDR3 sequence is 17 residues long.

This clonotype was recorded a few times. The chain couples TRBV5-1 to TRBJ2-2; D may be TRBD2 (6 bases). The V end was cut by 2 bases, the J end by 6 bases, with 17 bases between. In germline, CDR1 is SGHRS, CDR2 YFSETQ. The length of the CDR3 is 16 residues. CDR3 loop: CASSFQGTGSSGELFF. In DNA form, the CDR3 reads TGCGCCAGCAGCTTTCAAGGGACTGGAAGTTCCGGGGAGCTGTTTTTT.

This clonotype has a count of ten or more. This chain links TRBV5-1 with TRBJ2-1; D might be TRBD1 or TRBD2, each matching 7 bases. This CDR3 contains 17 residues. In germline, CDR1 is SGHRS, CDR2 YFSETQ. The V gene lost 4 bases and the J gene lost 2 bases, with 19 bases spanning the gap. CDR3 amino acids: CASSRGGDSLAYNEQFF. In nucleotides, the CDR3 is TGCGCCAGCAGCCGAGGGGGGGACAGTCTCGCCTACAATGAGCAGTTCTTC.

This clonotype turned up a few times. The chain employs TRBV5-6 and TRBJ1-2, with 10 bases that match TRBD1. J gave up 3 bases and V 4 bases, and 6 bases lay outside the gene matches. The germline V gene encodes CDR1 SGHDT and CDR2 YYEEEE. The CDR3 has 15 amino acids. The CDR3 is CASSPRDRGHYGYTF. In DNA, the CDR3 is TGTGCCAGCAGCCCCCGGGACAGGGGACACTATGGCTACACCTTC.

This rearrangement joins TRBV5-4 to TRBJ2-7; no definite D call. V dropped 3 bases and J dropped 4 bases, with 11 bases sitting between them. Germline V gene data show CDR1 as SGHNT and CDR2 as YYREEE (reference sequence). The CDR3 covers 13 residues. The CDR3 bases are TGTGCCAGCAGCTCCCAGACCAGATACGAGCAGTACTTC. It translates to CASSSQTRYEQYF.

This clonotype was seen at least ten times. V gene TRBV5-1 combines with J gene TRBJ2-5, with a weak D call TRBD1 (7 bases). The CDR3 loop spans 14 amino acids. Germline loops: CDR1 SGHRS, CDR2 YFSETQ. Trimming stripped 4 bases from V and 2 bases from J, with 12 bases between. The CDR3 is CASSRGTDQETQYF. The CDR3 region has the DNA TGCGCCAGCAGCCGGGGGACAGATCAAGAGACCCAGTACTTC. The whole variable domain, remainder taken from reference TRBV5-1 and TRBJ2-5, is KAGVTQTPRYLIKTRGQQVTLSCSPISGHRSVSWYQQTPGQGLQFLFEYFSETQRNKGNFPGRFSGRQFSNSRSEMNVSTLELGDSALYLCASSRGTDQETQYFGPGTRLLVL.

This clonotype has a handful of counts. V gene TRBV11-3 combines with J gene TRBJ2-3; 8 bases map to TRBD1. The CDR3 is made up of 14 amino acids. V gave up 4 bases and J gave up 4 bases; unmatched junction bases: 4. Germline CDR1 is SGHNT and CDR2 is YENEEA. The CDR3 region has the DNA TGTGCCAGCAGCTATGAGACAGGGGCAGATACGCAGTATTTT. Translating gives CASSYETGADTQYF.

The chain is built from TRBV7-9 and TRBJ2-3; D may be TRBD2 (5 bases). The CDR3 is made up of 13 amino acids. V was trimmed by 5 bases and J by 6 bases, leaving 12 bases between them. Per the germline V gene, CDR1 is SEHNR and CDR2 is FQNEAQ (reference sequence). CDR3 sequence reads: CASSDRDADTQYF. The CDR3 coding sequence is TGTGCCAGCAGCGATCGGGATGCTGATACGCAGTATTTT. The whole variable domain, filled in from reference TRBV7-9 and TRBJ2-3, reads DTGVSQNPRHKITKRGQNVTFRCDPISEHNRLYWYRQTLGQGPEFLTYFQNEAQLEKSRLLSDRFSAERPKGSFSTLEIQRTEQGDSAMYLCASSDRDADTQYFGPGTRLTVL.

The table lists this clonotype with a few counts. This chain joins TRBV5-1 and TRBJ2-3; 16 nucleotides match TRBD2. The CDR3 sequence is 18 residues long. Germline V lookup: CDR1 SGHRS, CDR2 YFSETQ. V trimming: 3 bases; J trimming: 0 bases; junction bases outside the gene matches: 4. CDR3 residues: CASSSGLAGGRSTDTQYF. In DNA form, the CDR3 reads TGCGCCAGCAGCTCGGGACTAGCGGGAGGGAGAAGCACAGATACGCAGTATTTT.

V usage is TRBV7-2 and J usage is TRBJ2-5; the D is unclear. Germline values: CDR1 SGHTA, CDR2 FQGNSA. Trimming left V 3 bases short and J 7 bases short, with 15 bases between. This CDR3 is 14 amino acids long. The CDR3 DNA follows: TGTGCCAGCAGCTTGGTGACTTTGACTTCGACCCAGTACTTC. It translates to CASSLVTLTSTQYF. Filled out from reference TRBV7-2 and TRBJ2-5, the complete variable domain reads GAGVSQSPSNKVTEKGKDVELRCDPISGHTALYWYRQSLGQGLEFLIYFQGNSAPDKSGLPSDRFSAERTGGSVSTLTIQRTQQEDSAVYLCASSLVTLTSTQYFGPGTRLLVL.

This sequence joins TRBV20-1 and TRBJ2-3, with 10 bases matching TRBD1. V dropped 6 bases and J dropped 9; count of bases not matched to a gene: 9. The CDR3 has 13 amino acids. Germline assignment: CDR1 DFQATT and CDR2 SNEGSKA (reference sequence). The CDR3, as DNA: TGCAGTGCAACAGACAGGGGGCGCACAACGCAGTATTTT. Its translation is CSATDRGRTTQYF.

There are a few counts of this clonotype. The gene calls are TRBV7-9 and TRBJ2-7; 9 bases align to TRBD2. Germline trimming cut 5 bases from V and 3 bases from J; bases unmatched to any gene: 8. Germline assignment: CDR1 SEHNR and CDR2 FQNEAQ (reference sequence). The CDR3 contains 15 residues. CDR3 loop: CASSAVGSGSYEQYF. The CDR3 DNA reads as TGTGCCAGCAGCGCCGTTGGTAGCGGGAGCTACGAGCAGTACTTC.

This clonotype was counted many times. DNA of the CDR3: TGTGCCAGCAGCTCGGATGGGAACACTGAAGCTTTCTTT. The encoded protein is CASSSDGNTEAFF. The rearrangement links TRBV7-9 to TRBJ1-1; the D is unclear. With 4 bases removed from V and 1 base from J, the gap between germline ends came to 7 bases. Germline CDR1 and CDR2: SEHNR and FQNEAQ (reference sequence). There are 13 residues in the CDR3.

This clonotype was seen many times. The chain combines TRBV5-1 with TRBJ2-1, with TRBD2 matching over 7 bases. V trimming: 4 bases; J trimming: 9 bases; junction bases outside the gene matches: 7. The CDR3 is made up of 13 amino acids. Looked up from germline, CDR1 is SGHRS and CDR2 is YFSETQ. The CDR3 protein is CASSPAGVIEQFF. The DNA for the CDR3 is TGCGCCAGCAGCCCTGCGGGGGTTATTGAGCAGTTCTTC.